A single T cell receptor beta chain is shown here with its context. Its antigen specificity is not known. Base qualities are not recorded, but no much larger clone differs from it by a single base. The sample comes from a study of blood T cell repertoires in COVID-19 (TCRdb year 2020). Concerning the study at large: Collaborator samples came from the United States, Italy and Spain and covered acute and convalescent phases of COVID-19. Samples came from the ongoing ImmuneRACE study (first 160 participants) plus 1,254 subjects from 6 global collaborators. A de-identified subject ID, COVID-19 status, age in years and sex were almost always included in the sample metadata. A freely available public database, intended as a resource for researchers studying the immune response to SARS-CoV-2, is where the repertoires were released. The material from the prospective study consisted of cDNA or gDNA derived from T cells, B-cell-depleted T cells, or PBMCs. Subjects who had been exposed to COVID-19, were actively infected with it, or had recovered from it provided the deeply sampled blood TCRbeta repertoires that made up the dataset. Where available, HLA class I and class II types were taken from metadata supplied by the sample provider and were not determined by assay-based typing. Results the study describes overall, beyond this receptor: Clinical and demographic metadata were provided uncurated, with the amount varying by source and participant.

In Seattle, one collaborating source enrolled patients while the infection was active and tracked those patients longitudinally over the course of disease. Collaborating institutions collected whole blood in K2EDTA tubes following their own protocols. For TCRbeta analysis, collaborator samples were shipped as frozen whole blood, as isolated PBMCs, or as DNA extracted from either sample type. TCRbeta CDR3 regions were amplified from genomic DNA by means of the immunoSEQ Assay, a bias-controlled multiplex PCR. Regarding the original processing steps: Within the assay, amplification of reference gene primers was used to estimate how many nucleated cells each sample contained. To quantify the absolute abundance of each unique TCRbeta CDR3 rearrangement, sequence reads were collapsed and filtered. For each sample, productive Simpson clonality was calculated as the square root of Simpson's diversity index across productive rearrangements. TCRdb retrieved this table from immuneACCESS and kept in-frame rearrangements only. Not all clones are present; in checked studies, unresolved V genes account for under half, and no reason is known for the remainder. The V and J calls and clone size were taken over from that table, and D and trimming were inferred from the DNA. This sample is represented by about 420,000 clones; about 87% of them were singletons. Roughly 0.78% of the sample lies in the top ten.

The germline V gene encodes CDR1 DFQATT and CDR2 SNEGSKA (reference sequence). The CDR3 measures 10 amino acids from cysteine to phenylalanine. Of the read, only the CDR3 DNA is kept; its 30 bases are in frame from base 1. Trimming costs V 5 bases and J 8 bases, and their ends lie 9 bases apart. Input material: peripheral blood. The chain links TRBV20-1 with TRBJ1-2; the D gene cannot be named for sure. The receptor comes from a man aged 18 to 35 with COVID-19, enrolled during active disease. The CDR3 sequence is CSAGPGGYTF. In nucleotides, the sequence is TGCAGTGCTGGCCCGGGGGGCTACACCTTC.